This T cell receptor (beta chain) was documented in a study of sequential checkpoint blockade in melanoma. Treatment meaning: randomized to nivolumab then ipilimumab (arm A) or the reverse (arm B). Data came from immunoSEQ multiplex PCR; TCRdb stores just in-frame clones and leaves some out. The sample has approximately 15,000 clones, 80% seen once. This receptor was identified in a human donor with melanoma. The sample in question was CD8+ T cells sorted from blood (inferred from file names), obtained from a patient given nivolumab and ipilimumab in sequence.

The CDR3 sequence is CASMEGLAGNGTLESYEQYF. DNA of the CDR3: TGTGCCAGCATGGAAGGACTAGCGGGAAATGGGACGTTGGAGTCCTACGAGCAGTACTTC. The genes are TRBV28 and TRBJ2-7, with TRBD2 identical over 12 bases. The germline V gene has CDR1 MDHEN and CDR2 SYDVKM. Trimming took 7 bases from V and 1 from J; bases not matched to a gene: 20. This CDR3 is 20 amino acids long.